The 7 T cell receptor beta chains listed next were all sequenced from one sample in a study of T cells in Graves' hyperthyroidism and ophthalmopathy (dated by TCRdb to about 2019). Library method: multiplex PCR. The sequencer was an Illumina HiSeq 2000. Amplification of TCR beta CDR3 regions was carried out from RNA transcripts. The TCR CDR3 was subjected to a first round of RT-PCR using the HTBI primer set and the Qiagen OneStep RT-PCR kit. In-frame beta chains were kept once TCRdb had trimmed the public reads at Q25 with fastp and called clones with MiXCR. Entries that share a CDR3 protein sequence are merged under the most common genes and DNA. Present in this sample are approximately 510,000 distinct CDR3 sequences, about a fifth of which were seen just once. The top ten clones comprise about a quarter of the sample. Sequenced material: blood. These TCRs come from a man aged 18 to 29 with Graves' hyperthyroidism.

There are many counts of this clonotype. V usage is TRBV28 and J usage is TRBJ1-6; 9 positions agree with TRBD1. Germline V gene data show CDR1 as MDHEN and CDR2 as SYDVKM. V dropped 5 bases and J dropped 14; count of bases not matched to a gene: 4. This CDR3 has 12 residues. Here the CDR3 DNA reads TGTGCCAGCAGTAAGGACAGGGGTTCCCTCCACTTT. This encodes CASSKDRGSLHF.

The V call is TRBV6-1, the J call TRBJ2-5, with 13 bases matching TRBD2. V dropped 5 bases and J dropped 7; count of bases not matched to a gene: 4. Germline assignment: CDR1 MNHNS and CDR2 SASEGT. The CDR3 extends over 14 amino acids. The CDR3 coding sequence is TGTGCCAGCAGTCGGACTAGCGGGAGAGGGACCCAGTACTTC. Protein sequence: CASSRTSGRGTQYF.

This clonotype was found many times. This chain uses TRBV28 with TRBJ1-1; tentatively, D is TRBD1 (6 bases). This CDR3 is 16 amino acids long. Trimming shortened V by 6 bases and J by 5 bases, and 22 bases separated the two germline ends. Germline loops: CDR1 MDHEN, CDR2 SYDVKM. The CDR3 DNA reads TGTGCCAGCAGCACTTTAGGCCGGGGGCGTTGGACTGAAGCTTTCTTT. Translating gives CASSTLGRGRWTEAFF.

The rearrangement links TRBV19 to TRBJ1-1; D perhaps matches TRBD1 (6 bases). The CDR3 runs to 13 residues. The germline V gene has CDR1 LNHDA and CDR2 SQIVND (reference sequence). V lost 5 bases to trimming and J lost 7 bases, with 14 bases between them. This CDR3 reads CASSSNREGEAFF. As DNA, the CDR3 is TGTGCCAGTAGTTCCAACAGGGAGGGTGAAGCTTTCTTT.

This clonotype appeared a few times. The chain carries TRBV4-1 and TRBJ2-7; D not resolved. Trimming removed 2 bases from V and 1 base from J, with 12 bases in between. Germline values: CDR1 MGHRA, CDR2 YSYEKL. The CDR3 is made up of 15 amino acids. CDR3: CASSQRRLDSYEQYF. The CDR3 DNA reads TGCGCCAGCAGCCAACGCCGGCTAGATTCCTACGAGCAGTACTTC.

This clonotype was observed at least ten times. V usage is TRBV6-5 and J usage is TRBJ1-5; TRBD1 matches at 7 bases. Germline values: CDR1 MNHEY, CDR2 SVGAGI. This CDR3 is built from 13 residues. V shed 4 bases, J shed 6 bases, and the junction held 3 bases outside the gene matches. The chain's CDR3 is CASSLNRGQPQHF. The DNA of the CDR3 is TGTGCCAGCAGTTTGAACAGGGGTCAGCCCCAGCATTTT.

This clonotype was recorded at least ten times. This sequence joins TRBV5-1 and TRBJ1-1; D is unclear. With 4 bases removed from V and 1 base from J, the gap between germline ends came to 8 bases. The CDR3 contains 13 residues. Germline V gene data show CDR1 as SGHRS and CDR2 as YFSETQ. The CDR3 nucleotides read TGCGCCAGCAGCCAAAGACCGAACACTGAAGCTTTCTTT. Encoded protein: CASSQRPNTEAFF.